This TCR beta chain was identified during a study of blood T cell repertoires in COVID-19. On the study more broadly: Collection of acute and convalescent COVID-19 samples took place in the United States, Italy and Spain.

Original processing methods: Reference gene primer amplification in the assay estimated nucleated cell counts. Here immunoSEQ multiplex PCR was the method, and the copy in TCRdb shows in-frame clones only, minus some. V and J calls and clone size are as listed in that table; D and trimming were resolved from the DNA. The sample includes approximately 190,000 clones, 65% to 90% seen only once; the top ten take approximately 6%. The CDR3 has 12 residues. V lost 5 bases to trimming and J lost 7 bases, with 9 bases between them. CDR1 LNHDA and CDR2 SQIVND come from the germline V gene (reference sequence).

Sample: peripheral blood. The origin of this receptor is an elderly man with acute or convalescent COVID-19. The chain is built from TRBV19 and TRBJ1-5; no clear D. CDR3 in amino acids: CASSLLEQPQHF. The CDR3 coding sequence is TGTGCCAGTAGTCTTTTGGAGCAGCCCCAGCATTTT.